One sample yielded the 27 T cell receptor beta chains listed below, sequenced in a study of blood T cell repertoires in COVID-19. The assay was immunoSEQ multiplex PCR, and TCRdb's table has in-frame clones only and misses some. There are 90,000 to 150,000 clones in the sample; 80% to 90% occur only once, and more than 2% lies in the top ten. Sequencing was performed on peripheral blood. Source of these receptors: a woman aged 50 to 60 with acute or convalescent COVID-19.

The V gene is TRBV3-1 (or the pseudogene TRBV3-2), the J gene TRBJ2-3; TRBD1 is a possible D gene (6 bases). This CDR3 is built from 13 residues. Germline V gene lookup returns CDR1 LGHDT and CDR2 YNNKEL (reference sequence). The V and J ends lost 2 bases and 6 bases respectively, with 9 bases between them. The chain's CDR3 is CASSQLRGDTQYF. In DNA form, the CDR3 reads TGTGCCAGCAGCCAACTCAGGGGCGATACGCAGTATTTT.

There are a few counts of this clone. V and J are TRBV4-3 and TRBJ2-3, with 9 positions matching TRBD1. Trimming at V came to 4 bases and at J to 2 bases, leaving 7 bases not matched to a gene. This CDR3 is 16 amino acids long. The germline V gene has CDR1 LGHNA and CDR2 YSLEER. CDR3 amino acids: CASSRRTGGITDTQYF. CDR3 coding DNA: TGCGCCAGCAGCCGGCGAACAGGGGGCATCACAGATACGCAGTATTTT.

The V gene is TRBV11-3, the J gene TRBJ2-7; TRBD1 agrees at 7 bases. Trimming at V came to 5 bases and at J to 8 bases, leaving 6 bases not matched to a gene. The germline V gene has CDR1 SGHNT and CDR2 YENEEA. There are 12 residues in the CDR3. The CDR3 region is CASSRDSGQQYF. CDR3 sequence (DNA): TGTGCCAGCAGCCGGGACAGTGGACAGCAGTACTTC.

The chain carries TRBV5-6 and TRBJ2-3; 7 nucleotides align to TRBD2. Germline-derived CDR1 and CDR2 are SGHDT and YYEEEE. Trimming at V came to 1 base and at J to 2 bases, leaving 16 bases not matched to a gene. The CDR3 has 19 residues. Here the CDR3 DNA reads TGTGCCAGCAGCTTGCTGGAGGGAGGGGTGATACAGCCCACAGATACGCAGTATTTT. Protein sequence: CASSLLEGGVIQPTDTQYF.

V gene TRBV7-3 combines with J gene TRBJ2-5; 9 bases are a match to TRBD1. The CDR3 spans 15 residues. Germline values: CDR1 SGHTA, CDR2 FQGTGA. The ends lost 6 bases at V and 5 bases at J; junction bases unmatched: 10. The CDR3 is CASRETGGRSETQYF. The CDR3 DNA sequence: TGTGCCAGCAGAGAGACAGGGGGACGTAGTGAGACCCAGTACTTC.

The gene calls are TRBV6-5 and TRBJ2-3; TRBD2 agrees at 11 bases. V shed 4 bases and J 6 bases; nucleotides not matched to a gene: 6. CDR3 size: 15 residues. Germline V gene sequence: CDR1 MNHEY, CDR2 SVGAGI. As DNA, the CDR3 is TGTGCCAGCAGTTTCACTAGCGGGGGTTGGGATACGCAGTATTTT. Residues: CASSFTSGGWDTQYF.

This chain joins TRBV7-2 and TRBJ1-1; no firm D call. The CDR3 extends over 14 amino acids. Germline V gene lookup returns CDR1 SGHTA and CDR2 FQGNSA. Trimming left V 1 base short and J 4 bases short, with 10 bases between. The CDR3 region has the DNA TGTGCCAGCAGCTTAGGACACAGCGGCACTGAAGCTTTCTTT. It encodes CASSLGHSGTEAFF.

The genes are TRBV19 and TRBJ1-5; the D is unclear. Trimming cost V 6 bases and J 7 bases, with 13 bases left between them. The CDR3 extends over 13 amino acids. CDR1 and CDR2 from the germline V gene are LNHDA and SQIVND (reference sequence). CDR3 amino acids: CASRLEDWQPQHF. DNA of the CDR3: TGTGCCAGTAGATTAGAGGATTGGCAGCCCCAGCATTTT.

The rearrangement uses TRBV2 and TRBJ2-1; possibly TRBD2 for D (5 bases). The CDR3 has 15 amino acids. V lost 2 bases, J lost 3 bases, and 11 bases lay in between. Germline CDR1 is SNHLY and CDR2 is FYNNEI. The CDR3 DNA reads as TGTGCCAGCAGTGAAAATAGCGCCTTCTACAATGAGCAGTTCTTC. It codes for CASSENSAFYNEQFF.

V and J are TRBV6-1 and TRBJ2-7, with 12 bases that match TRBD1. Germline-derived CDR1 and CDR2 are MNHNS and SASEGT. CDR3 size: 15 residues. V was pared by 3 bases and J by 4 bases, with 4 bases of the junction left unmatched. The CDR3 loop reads CASSEGQGAFYEQYF. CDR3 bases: TGTGCCAGCAGTGAGGGACAGGGGGCTTTTTACGAGCAGTACTTC.

The chain's CDR3 is CSARPGEKLFF. The CDR3 coding sequence is TGCAGTGCCCGGCCGGGTGAAAAACTGTTTTTT. The V call is TRBV20-1, the J call TRBJ1-4; D gene unclear. The germline V gene encodes CDR1 DFQATT and CDR2 SNEGSKA (reference sequence). The CDR3 has 11 amino acids. The V end was cut by 6 bases, the J end by 7 bases, with 9 bases between.

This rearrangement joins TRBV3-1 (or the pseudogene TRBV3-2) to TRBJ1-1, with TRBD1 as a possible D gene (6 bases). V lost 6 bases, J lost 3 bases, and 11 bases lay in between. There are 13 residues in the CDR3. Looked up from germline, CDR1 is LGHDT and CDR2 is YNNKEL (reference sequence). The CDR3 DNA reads TGTGCCAGCAGTGACACAGGGTACACTGAAGCTTTCTTT. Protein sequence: CASSDTGYTEAFF.

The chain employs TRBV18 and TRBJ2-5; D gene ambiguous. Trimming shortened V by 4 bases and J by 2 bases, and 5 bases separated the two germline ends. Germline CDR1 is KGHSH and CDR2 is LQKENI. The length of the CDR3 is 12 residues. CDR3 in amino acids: CASSLAQETQYF. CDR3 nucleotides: TGTGCCAGCTCACTAGCACAAGAGACCCAGTACTTC.

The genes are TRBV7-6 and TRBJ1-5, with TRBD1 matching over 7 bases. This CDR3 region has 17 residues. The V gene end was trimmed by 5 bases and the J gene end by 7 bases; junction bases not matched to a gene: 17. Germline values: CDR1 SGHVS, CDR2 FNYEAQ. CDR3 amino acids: CASSAGTDVYASQPQHF. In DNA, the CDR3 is TGTGCCAGCAGCGCCGGGACAGACGTGTACGCAAGCCAGCCCCAGCATTTT.

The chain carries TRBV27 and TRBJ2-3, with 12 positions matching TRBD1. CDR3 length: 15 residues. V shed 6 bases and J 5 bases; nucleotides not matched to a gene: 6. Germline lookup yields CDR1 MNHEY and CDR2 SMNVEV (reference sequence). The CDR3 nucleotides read TGTGCCAGCAGCACAGGGACAGGGGGCAAAGATACGCAGTATTTT. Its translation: CASSTGTGGKDTQYF.

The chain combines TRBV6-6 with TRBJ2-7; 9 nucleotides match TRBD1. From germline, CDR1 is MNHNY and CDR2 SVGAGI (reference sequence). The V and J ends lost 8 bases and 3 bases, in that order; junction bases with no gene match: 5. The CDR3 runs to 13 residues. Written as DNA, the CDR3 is TGTGCCAGCGGCCCGGGACAGGGCTACGAGCAGTACTTC. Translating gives CASGPGQGYEQYF.

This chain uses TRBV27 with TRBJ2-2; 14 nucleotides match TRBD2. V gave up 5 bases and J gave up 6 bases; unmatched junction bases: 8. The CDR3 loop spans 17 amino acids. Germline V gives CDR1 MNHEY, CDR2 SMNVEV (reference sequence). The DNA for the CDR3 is TGTGCCAGCAGTCCCCCCGGACTAGCGGGAGGTTCCGGGGAGCTGTTTTTT. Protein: CASSPPGLAGGSGELFF.

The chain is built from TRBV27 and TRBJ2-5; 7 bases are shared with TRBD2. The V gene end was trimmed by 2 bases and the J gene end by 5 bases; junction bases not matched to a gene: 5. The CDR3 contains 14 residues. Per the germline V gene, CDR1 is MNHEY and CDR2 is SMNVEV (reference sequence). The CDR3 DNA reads TGTGCCAGCAGTTTAATCTGGGGAGGGGAGACCCAGTACTTC. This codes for CASSLIWGGETQYF.

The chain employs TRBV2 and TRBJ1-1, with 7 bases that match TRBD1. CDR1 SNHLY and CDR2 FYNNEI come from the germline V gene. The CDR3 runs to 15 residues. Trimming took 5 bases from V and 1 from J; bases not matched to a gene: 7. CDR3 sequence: CASSQPDRKNTEAFF. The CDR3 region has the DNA TGTGCCAGCAGTCAACCGGACAGGAAGAACACTGAAGCTTTCTTT. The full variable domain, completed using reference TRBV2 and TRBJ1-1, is EPEVTQTPSHQVTQMGQEVILRCVPISNHLYFYWYRQILGQKVEFLVSFYNNEISEKSEIFDDQFSVERPDGSNFTLKIRSTKLEDSAMYFCASSQPDRKNTEAFFGQGTRLTVV.

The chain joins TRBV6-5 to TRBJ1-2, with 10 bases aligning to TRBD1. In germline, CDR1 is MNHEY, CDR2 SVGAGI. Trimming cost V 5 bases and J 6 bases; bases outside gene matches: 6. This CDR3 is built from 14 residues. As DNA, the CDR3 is TGTGCCAGCAGTAGACAGGGGGCGAATCATGGCTACACCTTC. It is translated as CASSRQGANHGYTF.

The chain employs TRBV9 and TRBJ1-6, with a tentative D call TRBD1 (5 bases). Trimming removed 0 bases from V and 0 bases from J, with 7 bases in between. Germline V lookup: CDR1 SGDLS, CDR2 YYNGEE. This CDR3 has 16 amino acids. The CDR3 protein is CASSVDRSSYNSPLHF. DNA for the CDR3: TGTGCCAGCAGCGTAGACAGGAGCTCCTATAATTCACCCCTCCACTTT.

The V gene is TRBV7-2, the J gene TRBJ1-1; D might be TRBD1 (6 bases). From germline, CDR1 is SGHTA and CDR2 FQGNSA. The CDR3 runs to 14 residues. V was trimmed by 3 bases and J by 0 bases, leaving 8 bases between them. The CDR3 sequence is CASSFGDMNTEAFF. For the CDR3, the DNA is TGTGCCAGCAGCTTTGGGGACATGAACACTGAAGCTTTCTTT.

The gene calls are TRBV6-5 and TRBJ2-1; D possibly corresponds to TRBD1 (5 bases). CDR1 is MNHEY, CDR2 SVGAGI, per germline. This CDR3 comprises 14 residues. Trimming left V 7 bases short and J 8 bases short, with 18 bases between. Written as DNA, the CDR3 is TGTGCCAGCATGAGTGGGGCTAGTCGTGATGAGCAGTTCTTC. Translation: CASMSGASRDEQFF.

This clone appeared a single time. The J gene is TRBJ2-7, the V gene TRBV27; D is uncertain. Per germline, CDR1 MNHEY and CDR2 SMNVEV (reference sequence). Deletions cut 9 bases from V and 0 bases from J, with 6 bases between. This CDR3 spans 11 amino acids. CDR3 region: CASSSSYEQYF. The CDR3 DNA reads TGTGCCAGTTCGAGCTCCTACGAGCAGTACTTC.

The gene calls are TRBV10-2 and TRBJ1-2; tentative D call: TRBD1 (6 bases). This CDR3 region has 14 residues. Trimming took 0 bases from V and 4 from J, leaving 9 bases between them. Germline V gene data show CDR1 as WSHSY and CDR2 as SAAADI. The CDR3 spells CASSESTGLYGYTF. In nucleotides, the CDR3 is TGCGCCAGCAGTGAGTCGACAGGCCTCTATGGCTACACCTTC.

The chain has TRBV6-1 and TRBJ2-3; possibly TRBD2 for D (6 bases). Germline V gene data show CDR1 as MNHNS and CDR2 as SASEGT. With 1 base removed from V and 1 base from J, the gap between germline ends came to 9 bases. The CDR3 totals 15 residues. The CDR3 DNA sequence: TGTGCCAGCAGTGAAGGGGTAGCGGGCACAGATACGCAGTATTTT. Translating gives CASSEGVAGTDTQYF.

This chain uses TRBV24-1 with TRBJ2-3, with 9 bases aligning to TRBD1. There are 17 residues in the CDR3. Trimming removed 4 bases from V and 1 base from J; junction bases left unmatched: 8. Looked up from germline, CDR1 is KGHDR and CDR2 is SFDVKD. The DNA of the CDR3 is TGTGCCACCAGTGACTATGGGACAGGGTGGGGCACAGATACGCAGTATTTT. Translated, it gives CATSDYGTGWGTDTQYF.